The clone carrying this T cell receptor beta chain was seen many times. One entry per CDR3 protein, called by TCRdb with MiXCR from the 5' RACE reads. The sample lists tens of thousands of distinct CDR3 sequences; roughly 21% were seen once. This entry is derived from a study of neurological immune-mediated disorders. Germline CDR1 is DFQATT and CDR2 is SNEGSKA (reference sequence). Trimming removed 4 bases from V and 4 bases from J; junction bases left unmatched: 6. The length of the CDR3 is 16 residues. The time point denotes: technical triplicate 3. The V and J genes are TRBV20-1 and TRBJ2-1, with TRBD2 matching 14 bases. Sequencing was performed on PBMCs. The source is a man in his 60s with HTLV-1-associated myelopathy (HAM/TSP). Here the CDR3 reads CSAKGLAGARYNEQFF. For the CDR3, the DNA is TGCAGTGCTAAGGGACTAGCGGGAGCTCGGTACAATGAGCAGTTCTTC.